The sequence of this T cell receptor beta chain was determined in a study of regulatory T cells in long-lasting Graves disease. Study-level background: Newly diagnosed Graves' patients had under 3 months of antithyroid drugs. Study results and caveats: Having few samples may have compromised the accuracy. Segments TRBV28, TRBJ1-2 and TRBJ2-5 showed preferential usage in persistent disease.

Library construction for TCR beta used iRepertoire HTBI primers and Arm-PCR of CDR3 regions. Authors' processing steps: Segment identification across samples yielded roughly 62 TRBV and 12 to 15 TRBJ segments. TCRdb analysed the multiplex PCR reads with MiXCR anew, one entry per CDR3 protein. The V and J calls were determined by TCRdb, not by the authors. The profile shows about 500,000 distinct CDR3 sequences, approximately 12% of them singletons. Trimming removed 3 bases from V and 2 bases from J, with 11 bases in between. There are 15 residues in the CDR3. This clonotype was found many times. No antigen is known for it. Noted time point: newly diagnosed GD, antithyroid drugs for less than 3 months. PBMC-extracted RNA yielded the TCR library. The same sample was also studied in work on T cells in Graves' hyperthyroidism and ophthalmopathy.

The sequence came from a woman under 40 with Graves disease. This sample comprised peripheral blood mononuclear cells (PBMCs), obtained at new diagnosis, from a patient treated with antithyroid drugs. The gene calls are TRBV12-3 or TRBV12-4 and TRBJ2-1; D unresolved. CDR3 sequence (DNA): TGTGCCAGCAGTTTCGGCGACGGACCCTACAATGAGCAGTTCTTC. It yields the protein CASSFGDGPYNEQFF.